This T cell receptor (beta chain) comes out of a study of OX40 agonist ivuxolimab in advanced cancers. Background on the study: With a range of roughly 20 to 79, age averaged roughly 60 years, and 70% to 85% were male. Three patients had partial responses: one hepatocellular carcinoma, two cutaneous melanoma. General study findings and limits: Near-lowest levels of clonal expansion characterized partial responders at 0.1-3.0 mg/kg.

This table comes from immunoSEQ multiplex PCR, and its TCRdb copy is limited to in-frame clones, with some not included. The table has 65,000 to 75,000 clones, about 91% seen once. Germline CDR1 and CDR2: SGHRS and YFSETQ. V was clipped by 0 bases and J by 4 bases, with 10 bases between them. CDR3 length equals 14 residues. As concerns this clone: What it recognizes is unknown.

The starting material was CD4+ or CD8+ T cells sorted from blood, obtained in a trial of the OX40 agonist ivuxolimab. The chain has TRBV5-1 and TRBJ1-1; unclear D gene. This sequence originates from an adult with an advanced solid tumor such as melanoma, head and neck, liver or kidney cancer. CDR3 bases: TGCGCCAGCAGCTTGGGTTCGGGCAGCACTGAAGCTTTCTTT. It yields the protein CASSLGSGSTEAFF.